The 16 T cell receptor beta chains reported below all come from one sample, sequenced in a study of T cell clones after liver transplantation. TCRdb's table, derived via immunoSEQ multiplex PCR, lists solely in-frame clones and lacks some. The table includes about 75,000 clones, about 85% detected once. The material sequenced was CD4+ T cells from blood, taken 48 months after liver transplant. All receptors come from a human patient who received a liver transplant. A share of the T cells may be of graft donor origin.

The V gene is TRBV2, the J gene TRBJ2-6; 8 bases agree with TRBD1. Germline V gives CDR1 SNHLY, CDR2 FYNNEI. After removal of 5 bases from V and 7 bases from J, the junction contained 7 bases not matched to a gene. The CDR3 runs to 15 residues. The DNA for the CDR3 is TGTGCCAGCAGTCCCAGGGGGCTTTCAGCCAACGTCCTGACTTTC. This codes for CASSPRGLSANVLTF. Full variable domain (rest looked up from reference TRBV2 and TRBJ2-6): EPEVTQTPSHQVTQMGQEVILRCVPISNHLYFYWYRQILGQKVEFLVSFYNNEISEKSEIFDDQFSVERPDGSNFTLKIRSTKLEDSAMYFCASSPRGLSANVLTFGAGSRLTVL.

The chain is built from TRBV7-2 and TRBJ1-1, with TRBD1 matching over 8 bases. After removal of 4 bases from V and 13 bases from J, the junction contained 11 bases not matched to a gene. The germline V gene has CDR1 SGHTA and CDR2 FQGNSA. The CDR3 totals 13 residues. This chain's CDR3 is CASSSKQTGEGFF. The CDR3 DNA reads TGTGCCAGCAGCTCGAAGCAGACAGGGGAGGGTTTCTTT.

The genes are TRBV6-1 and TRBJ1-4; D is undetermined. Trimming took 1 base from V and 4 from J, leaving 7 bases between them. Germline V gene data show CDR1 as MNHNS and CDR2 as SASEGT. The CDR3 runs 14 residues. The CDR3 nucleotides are TGTGCCAGCAGTGAAGACCGAAATAATGAAAAACTGTTTTTT. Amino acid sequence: CASSEDRNNEKLFF.

CDR3 in amino acids: CARRGITNTGELFF. CDR3 DNA sequence: TGTGCCCGCCGGGGGATAACGAACACCGGGGAGCTGTTTTTT. The chain recombines TRBV30 with TRBJ2-2; possibly TRBD2 for D (6 bases). V was clipped by 8 bases and J by 0 bases, with 13 bases between them. This CDR3 is built from 14 residues. Germline assignment: CDR1 GTSNPN and CDR2 SVGIG (reference sequence).

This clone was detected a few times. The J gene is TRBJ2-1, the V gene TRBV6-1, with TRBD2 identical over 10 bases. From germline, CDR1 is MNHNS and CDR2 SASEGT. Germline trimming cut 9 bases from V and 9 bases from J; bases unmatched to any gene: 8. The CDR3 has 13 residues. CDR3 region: CASFSSGRGEQFF. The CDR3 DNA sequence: TGTGCCAGTTTTTCAAGCGGGAGGGGTGAGCAGTTCTTC.

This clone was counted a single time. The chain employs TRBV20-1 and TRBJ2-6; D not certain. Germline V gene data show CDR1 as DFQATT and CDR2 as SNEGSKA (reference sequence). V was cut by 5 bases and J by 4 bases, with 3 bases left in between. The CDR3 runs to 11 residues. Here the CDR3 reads CSAGGANVLTF. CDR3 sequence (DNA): TGCAGTGCTGGGGGGGCCAACGTCCTGACTTTC.

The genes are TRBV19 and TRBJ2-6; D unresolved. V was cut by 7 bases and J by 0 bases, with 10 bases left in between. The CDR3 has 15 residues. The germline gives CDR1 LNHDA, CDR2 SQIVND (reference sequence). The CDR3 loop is CASTQPLSGANVLTF. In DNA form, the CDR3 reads TGTGCCAGTACACAGCCCCTCTCTGGGGCCAACGTCCTGACTTTC.

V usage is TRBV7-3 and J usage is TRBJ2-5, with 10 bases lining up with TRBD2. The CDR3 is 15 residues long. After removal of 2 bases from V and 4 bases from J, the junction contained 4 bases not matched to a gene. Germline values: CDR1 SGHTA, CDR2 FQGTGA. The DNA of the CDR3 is TGTGCCAGCAGCTTAGCAGCGGGGGGGCCAGAGACCCAGTACTTC. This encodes CASSLAAGGPETQYF.

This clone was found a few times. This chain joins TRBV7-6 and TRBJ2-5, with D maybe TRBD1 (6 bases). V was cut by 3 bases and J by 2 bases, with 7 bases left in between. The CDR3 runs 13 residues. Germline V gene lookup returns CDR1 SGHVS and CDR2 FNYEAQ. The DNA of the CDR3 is TGTGCCAGCAGCTTTGGACAGCAAGAGACCCAGTACTTC. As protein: CASSFGQQETQYF.

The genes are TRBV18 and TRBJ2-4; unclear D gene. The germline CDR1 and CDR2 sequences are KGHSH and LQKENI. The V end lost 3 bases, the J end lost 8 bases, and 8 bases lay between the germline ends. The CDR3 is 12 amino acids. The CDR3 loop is CASSPDRDIQYF. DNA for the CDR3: TGTGCCAGCTCACCTGACCGGGACATTCAGTACTTC.

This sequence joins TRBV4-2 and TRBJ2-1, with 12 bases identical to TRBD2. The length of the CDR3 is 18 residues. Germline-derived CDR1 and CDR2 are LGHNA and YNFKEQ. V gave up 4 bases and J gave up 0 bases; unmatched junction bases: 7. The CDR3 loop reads CASSRGTSGLSSYNEQFF. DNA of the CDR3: TGTGCCAGCAGCCGCGGGACTAGCGGGTTAAGCTCCTACAATGAGCAGTTCTTC.

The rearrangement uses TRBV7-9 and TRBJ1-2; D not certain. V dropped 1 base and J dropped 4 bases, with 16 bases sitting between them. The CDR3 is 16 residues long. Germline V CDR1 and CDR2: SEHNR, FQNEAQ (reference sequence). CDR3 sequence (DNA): TGTGCCAGCAGCTTAGGGAAGTTGGGCAGCGTCTATGGCTACACCTTC. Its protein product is CASSLGKLGSVYGYTF.

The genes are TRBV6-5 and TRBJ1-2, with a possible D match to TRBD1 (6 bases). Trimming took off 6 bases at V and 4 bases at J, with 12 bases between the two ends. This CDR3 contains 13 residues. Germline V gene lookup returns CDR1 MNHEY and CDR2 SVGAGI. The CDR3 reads CASSPQGPYGYTF. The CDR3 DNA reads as TGTGCCAGCAGCCCACAGGGACCCTATGGCTACACCTTC.

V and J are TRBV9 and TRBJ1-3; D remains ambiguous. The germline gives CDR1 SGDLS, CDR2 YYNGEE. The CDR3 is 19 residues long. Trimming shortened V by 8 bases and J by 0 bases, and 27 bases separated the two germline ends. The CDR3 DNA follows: TGTGCCAGTTCGAACCCTCAGTTAGGTCCGGCCCGCTCTGGAAACACCATATATTTT. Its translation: CASSNPQLGPARSGNTIYF.

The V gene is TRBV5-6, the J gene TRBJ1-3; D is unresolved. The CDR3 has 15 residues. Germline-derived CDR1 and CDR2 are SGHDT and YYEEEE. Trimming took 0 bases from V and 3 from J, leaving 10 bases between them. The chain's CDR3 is CASSLVGIGGNTIYF. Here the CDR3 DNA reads TGTGCCAGCAGCTTGGTAGGGATAGGTGGAAACACCATATATTTT.

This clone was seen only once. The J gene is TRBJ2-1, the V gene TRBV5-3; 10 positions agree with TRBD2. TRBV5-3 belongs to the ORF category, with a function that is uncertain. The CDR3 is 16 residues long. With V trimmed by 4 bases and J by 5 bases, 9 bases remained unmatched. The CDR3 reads CARSVDLAGENNEQFF. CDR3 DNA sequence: TGTGCCAGAAGCGTAGATCTAGCGGGGGAAAACAATGAGCAGTTCTTC.